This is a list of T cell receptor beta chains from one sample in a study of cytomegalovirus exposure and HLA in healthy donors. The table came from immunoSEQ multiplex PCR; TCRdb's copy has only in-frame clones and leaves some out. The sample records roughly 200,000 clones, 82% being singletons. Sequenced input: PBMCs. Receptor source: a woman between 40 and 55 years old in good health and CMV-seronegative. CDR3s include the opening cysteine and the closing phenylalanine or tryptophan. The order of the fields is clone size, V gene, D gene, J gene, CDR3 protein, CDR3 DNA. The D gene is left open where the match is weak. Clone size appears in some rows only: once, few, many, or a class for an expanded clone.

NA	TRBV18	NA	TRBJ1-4	CASSPSVLNEKLFF	TGTGCCAGCTCACCTTCGGTATTAAATGAAAAACTGTTTTTT
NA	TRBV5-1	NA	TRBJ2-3	CASSLSGGSSLVADTQYF	TGCGCCAGCAGCTTGTCTGGCGGGTCGTCACTGGTCGCAGATACGCAGTATTTT
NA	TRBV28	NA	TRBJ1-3	CASSLRRGIGNTIYF	TGTGCCAGCAGTTTAAGGAGGGGAATTGGAAACACCATATATTTT
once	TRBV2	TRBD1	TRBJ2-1	CASRPGTGGLNEQFF	TGTGCCAGCAGACCCGGGACAGGGGGGCTCAATGAGCAGTTCTTC
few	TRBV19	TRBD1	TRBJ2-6	CASSVGQVVRGNVLTF	TGTGCCAGTAGTGTCGGACAGGTGGTTCGGGGCAACGTCCTGACTTTC
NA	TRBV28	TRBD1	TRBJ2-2	CASWDRGYTGELFF	TGTGCCAGTTGGGACAGGGGGTACACCGGGGAGCTGTTTTTT
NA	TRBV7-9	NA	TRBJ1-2	CASSLFRGAQEGGYTF	TGTGCCAGCAGCTTATTTCGGGGGGCGCAAGAAGGTGGCTACACCTTC
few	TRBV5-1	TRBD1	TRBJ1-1	CASSTTGVTEAFF	TGCGCCAGCAGCACGACAGGGGTGACTGAAGCTTTCTTT
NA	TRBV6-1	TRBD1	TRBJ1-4	CASSFTGGGEKLFF	TGTGCCAGCAGTTTTACAGGGGGCGGTGAAAAACTGTTTTTT
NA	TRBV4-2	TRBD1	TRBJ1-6	CASSQGQFYNSPLHF	TGTGCCAGCAGCCAGGGACAGTTCTATAATTCACCCCTCCACTTT
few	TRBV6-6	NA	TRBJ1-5	CASSSSLRGNNQPQHF	TGTGCCAGCAGTTCCTCCCTTAGGGGGAACAATCAGCCCCAGCATTTT
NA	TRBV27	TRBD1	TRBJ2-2	CASRDRANTGELFF	TGTGCCAGCCGGGACAGGGCGAACACCGGGGAGCTGTTTTTT
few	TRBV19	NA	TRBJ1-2	CASRQTGGANYGYTF	TGTGCCAGTAGGCAAACGGGAGGGGCTAACTATGGCTACACCTTC
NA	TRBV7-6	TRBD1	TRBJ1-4	CASSPPGQGDEKLFF	TGTGCCAGCAGCCCACCGGGACAGGGGGATGAAAAACTGTTTTTT
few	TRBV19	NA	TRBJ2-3	CASSMIGGRGTDTQYF	TGTGCCAGTAGTATGATTGGGGGCAGGGGCACAGATACGCAGTATTTT
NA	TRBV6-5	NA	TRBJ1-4	CATTLGGQNEKLFF	TGTGCCACCACTTTGGGGGGTCAAAATGAAAAACTGTTTTTT
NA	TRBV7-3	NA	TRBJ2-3	CASSLYGSRDTGTDTQYF	TGTGCCAGCAGCTTATATGGCTCTCGGGACACTGGCACAGATACGCAGTATTTT
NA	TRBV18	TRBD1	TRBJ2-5	CASSSGQGFQETQYF	TGTGCCAGCTCATCCGGACAGGGCTTCCAAGAGACCCAGTACTTC
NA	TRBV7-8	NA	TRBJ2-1	CASSLASAFTGSYNEQFF	TGTGCCAGCAGCTTAGCGTCCGCTTTTACAGGGTCCTACAATGAGCAGTTCTTC
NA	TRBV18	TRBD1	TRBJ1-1	CASSPPLTGDSEAFF	TGTGCCAGCTCTCCTCCTTTGACAGGGGACAGTGAAGCTTTCTTT
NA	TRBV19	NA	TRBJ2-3	CASRTHADTQYF	TGTGCCAGTAGGACACACGCAGATACGCAGTATTTT
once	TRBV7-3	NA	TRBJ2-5	CASSPAGEWTQYF	TGTGCCAGCAGCCCTGCAGGGGAGTGGACCCAGTACTTC
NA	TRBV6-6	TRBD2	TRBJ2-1	CASSYSSSGIEQFF	TGTGCCAGCAGTTACTCTTCTAGCGGGATTGAGCAGTTCTTC
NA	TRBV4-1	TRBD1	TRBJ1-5	CASSQLWTGGSQPQHF	TGCGCCAGCAGCCAACTTTGGACAGGGGGCAGTCAGCCCCAGCATTTT
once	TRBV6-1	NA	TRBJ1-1	CASSAGHTEAFF	TGTGCCAGCAGTGCAGGCCACACTGAAGCTTTCTTT
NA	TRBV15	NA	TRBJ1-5	CATSNQRGSNQPQHF	TGTGCCACCAGCAACCAGCGGGGTAGCAATCAGCCCCAGCATTTT
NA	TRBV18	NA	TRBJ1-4	CASSPQTVDEKLFF	TGTGCCAGCTCACCACAGACAGTGGATGAAAAACTGTTTTTT
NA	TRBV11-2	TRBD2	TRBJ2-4	CASRRPGGRGTKNIQYF	TGTGCCAGCAGACGACCGGGGGGGAGGGGTACCAAAAACATTCAGTACTTC
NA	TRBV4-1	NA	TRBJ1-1	CASSQDYGFTEAFF	TGCGCCAGCAGCCAAGATTACGGGTTCACTGAAGCTTTCTTT
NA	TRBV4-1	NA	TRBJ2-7	CASSQVPGYEQYF	TGCGCCAGCAGCCAAGTCCCGGGCTACGAGCAGTACTTC
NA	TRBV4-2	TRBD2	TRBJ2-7	CASSPRTSVDEQYF	TGTGCCAGCAGCCCCCGGACTAGCGTGGACGAGCAGTACTTC
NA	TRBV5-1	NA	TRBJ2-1	CASSLELRSSYNEQFF	TGCGCCAGCAGCTTGGAATTACGGAGCTCCTACAATGAGCAGTTCTTC
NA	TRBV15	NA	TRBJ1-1	CATSRHKGANTEAFF	TGTGCCACCAGTAGGCACAAAGGGGCGAACACTGAAGCTTTCTTT
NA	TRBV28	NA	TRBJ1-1	CATRQVMNTEAFF	TGTGCCACCAGACAGGTCATGAACACTGAAGCTTTCTTT
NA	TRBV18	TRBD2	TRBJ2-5	CASSPFGAGVPTNMEETQYF	TGTGCCAGCTCACCATTCGGTGCGGGAGTTCCCACTAACATGGAAGAGACCCAGTACTTC
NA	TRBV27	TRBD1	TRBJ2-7	CASSLSGTGGEQYF	TGTGCCAGCAGTCTCTCCGGGACAGGGGGCGAGCAGTACTTC
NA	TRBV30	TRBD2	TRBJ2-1	CASWTSSASNEQFF	TGTGCCTCCTGGACTAGTTCGGCGAGCAATGAGCAGTTCTTC
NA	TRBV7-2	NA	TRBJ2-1	CASSLGQVYNEQFF	TGTGCCAGCAGCTTAGGACAGGTTTACAATGAGCAGTTCTTC
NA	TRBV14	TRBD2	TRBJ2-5	CASSLAGGNQETQYF	TGTGCCAGCAGCCTAGCGGGAGGTAATCAAGAGACCCAGTACTTC
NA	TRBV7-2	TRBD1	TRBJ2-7	CASSPGQGAYEQYF	TGTGCCAGCAGCCCCGGACAGGGGGCTTACGAGCAGTACTTC
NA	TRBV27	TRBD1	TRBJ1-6	CASNAGTVSSPLHF	TGTGCCAGCAACGCGGGGACAGTCAGCTCACCCCTCCACTTT
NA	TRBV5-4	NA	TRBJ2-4	CASREGLQNIQYF	TGTGCCAGCAGGGAGGGTCTACAAAACATTCAGTACTTC
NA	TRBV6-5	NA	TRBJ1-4	CATTRVATNEKLFF	TGTGCCACCACTAGGGTCGCAACTAATGAAAAACTGTTTTTT
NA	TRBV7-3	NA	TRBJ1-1	CASSLNPTDTEAFF	TGTGCCAGCAGCTTAAACCCTACGGACACTGAAGCTTTCTTT
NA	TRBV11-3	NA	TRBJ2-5	CASSLGTGFGETQYF	TGTGCCAGCAGCCTGGGCACGGGATTTGGTGAGACCCAGTACTTC
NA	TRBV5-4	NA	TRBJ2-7	CASSPAGRSYEQYF	TGTGCCAGCAGCCCGGCGGGACGGTCCTACGAGCAGTACTTC
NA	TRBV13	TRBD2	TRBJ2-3	CASSPTEVAGGSGTDTQYF	TGTGCCAGCAGCCCGACGGAAGTAGCGGGAGGTTCGGGCACAGATACGCAGTATTTT
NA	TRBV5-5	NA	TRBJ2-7	CASSLTPTYEQYF	TGTGCCAGCAGCTTGACTCCTACCTACGAGCAGTACTTC